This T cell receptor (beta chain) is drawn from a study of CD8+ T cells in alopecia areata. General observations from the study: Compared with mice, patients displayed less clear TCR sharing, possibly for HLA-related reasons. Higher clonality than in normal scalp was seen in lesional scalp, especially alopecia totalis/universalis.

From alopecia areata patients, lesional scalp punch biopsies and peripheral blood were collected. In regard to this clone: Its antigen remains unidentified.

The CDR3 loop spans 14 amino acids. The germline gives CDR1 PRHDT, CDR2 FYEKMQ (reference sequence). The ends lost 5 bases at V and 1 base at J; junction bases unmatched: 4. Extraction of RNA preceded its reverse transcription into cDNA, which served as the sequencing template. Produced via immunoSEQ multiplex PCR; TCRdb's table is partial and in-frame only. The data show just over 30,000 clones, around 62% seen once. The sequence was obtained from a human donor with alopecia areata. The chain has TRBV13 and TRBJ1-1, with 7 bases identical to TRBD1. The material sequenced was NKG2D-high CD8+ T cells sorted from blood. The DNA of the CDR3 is TGTGCCAGCAGCGTTACAGGGGAGAACACTGAAGCTTTCTTT. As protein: CASSVTGENTEAFF.